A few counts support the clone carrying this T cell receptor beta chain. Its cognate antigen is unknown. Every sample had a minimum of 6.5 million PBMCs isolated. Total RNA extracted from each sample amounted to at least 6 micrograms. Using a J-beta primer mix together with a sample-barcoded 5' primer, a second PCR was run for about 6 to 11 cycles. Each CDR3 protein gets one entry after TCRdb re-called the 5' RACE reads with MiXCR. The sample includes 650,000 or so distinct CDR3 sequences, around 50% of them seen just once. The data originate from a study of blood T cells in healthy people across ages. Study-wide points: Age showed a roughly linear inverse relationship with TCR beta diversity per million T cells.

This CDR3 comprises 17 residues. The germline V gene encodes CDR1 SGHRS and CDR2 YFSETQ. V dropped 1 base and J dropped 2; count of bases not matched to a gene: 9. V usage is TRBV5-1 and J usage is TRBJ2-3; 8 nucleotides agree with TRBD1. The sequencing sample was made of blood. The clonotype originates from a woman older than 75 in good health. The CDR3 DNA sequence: TGCGCCAGCAGCTTGATTGACAGGGGTACGGACACAGATACGCAGTATTTT. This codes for CASSLIDRGTDTDTQYF.